This entry lists 14 T cell receptor beta chains sequenced from one sample in a study of blood T cell repertoires in COVID-19 (dated by TCRdb to 2019 to 2021). Libraries came from the immunoSEQ multiplex PCR assay. Here the immuneACCESS table is served through TCRdb, limited to in-frame sequences with V and J called. Missing clones are a known gap in these copies; in checked studies unresolved V genes cover under half, and the rest lacks a known reason. The sample records approximately 260,000 clones, 80% to 85% of which are singletons. Around 12% of the sample is held by the ten biggest clonotypes. Sequences were obtained from peripheral blood. All receptors derive from a woman aged 55-69 years with active or convalescent COVID-19.

The chain recombines TRBV30 with TRBJ1-5; possibly TRBD1 for D (5 bases). Deletions cut 0 bases from V and 4 bases from J, with 10 bases between. This CDR3 contains 14 residues. In germline, CDR1 is GTSNPN, CDR2 SVGIG (reference sequence). Here the CDR3 DNA reads TGTGCCTGGAGTGTAAGACAGATGAATCAGCCCCAGCATTTT. This gives the protein CAWSVRQMNQPQHF.

This clone was detected only once. The sample holds other DNA sequences that translate to the same CDR3. CDR3 sequence (DNA): TGTGCCAGCTCCCCGGGACAGACAGATGAAAAACTGTTTTTT. Translating gives CASSPGQTDEKLFF. J is TRBJ1-4 and V is TRBV18, with TRBD1 matching 7 bases. Germline V gene data show CDR1 as KGHSH and CDR2 as LQKENI. V shed 6 bases and J 6 bases; nucleotides not matched to a gene: 7. The CDR3 is made up of 14 amino acids.

This chain links TRBV4-2 with TRBJ2-5; 13 bases match TRBD2. The CDR3 is 16 amino acids. V was clipped by 4 bases and J by 1 base; unmatched bases: 3. Per the germline V gene, CDR1 is LGHNA and CDR2 is YNFKEQ. This CDR3 reads CASSRTSGGSQETQYF. CDR3 coding DNA: TGTGCCAGCAGCCGGACTAGCGGGGGAAGCCAAGAGACCCAGTACTTC.

The chain employs TRBV5-1 and TRBJ1-6; maybe TRBD1 (6 bases). The CDR3 is made up of 18 amino acids. The V gene's germline CDR1 is SGHRS and CDR2 YFSETQ. Trimming pared 1 base from V and 6 bases from J, leaving 20 bases between. In DNA, the CDR3 is TGCGCCAGCAGCTTGTCCGGGGGGGGCCTCTCCCGTAATTCACCCCTCCACTTT. It encodes CASSLSGGGLSRNSPLHF. Supplemented by reference TRBV5-1 and TRBJ1-6, the full variable domain reads KAGVTQTPRYLIKTRGQQVTLSCSPISGHRSVSWYQQTPGQGLQFLFEYFSETQRNKGNFPGRFSGRQFSNSRSEMNVSTLELGDSALYLCASSLSGGGLSRNSPLHFGNGTRLTVT.

V and J are TRBV6-7 and TRBJ2-7, with TRBD1 identical over 7 bases. TRBV6-7 is known as an ORF, though its function is uncertain. Trimming at V came to 10 bases and at J to 3 bases, leaving 9 bases not matched to a gene. This CDR3 has 13 amino acids. CDR3 sequence reads: CATPGQSVYEQYF. CDR3 DNA: TGTGCCACCCCGGGACAGAGTGTCTACGAGCAGTACTTC.

The chain uses TRBV2 and TRBJ1-2; TRBD1 is a possible D gene (5 bases). Trimming cost V 9 bases and J 8 bases, with 19 bases left between them. The CDR3 runs to 13 residues. Looked up from germline, CDR1 is SNHLY and CDR2 is FYNNEI. In DNA form, the CDR3 reads TGTGCCAGTGCCGGTCAGGGCATGTCGGGCTACACCTTC. Translating it yields CASAGQGMSGYTF. Looking up the rest from reference TRBV2 and TRBJ1-2 gives the full variable domain: EPEVTQTPSHQVTQMGQEVILRCVPISNHLYFYWYRQILGQKVEFLVSFYNNEISEKSEIFDDQFSVERPDGSNFTLKIRSTKLEDSAMYFCASAGQGMSGYTFGSGTRLTVV.

The chain is built from TRBV6-5 and TRBJ2-7, with 7 bases aligning to TRBD1. CDR1 is MNHEY and CDR2 is SVGAGI in the germline V gene. This CDR3 spans 14 amino acids. J was trimmed by 2 bases and V by 6 bases; bases with no gene match: 7. The chain's CDR3 is CASSRTGRPYEQYF. The CDR3 region has the DNA TGTGCCAGCAGCAGGACAGGCCGACCCTACGAGCAGTACTTC.

The V and J genes are TRBV29-1 and TRBJ1-2, with D tentatively TRBD1 (6 bases). Trimming left V 4 bases short and J 3 bases short, with 6 bases between. CDR3 length equals 11 residues. CDR1 is SQVTM and CDR2 is ANQGSEA in the germline V gene. CDR3 bases: TGCAGCGTTGGACAGGACTATGGCTACACCTTC. This codes for CSVGQDYGYTF. The complete variable domain, with remaining parts taken from reference TRBV29-1 and TRBJ1-2, reads SAVISQKPSRDICQRGTSLTIQCQVDSQVTMMFWYRQQPGQSLTLIATANQGSEATYESGFVIDKFPISRPNLTFSTLTVSNMSPEDSSIYLCSVGQDYGYTFGSGTRLTVV.

V gene TRBV27 combines with J gene TRBJ2-7; 9 bases fit TRBD1. The CDR3 extends over 15 amino acids. V lost 5 bases to trimming and J lost 1 base; unmatched junction nucleotides: 6. CDR1 is MNHEY and CDR2 is SMNVEV in the germline V gene (reference sequence). The CDR3: CASSTVGQGSYEQYF. Written as DNA, the CDR3 is TGTGCCAGCAGTACCGTTGGACAGGGGTCCTACGAGCAGTACTTC.

This chain links TRBV11-2 with TRBJ2-1; TRBD2 matches 10 bases. Germline values: CDR1 SGHAT, CDR2 FQNNGV. This CDR3 is 14 amino acids long. The trim removed 3 bases at V and 7 bases at J, leaving 3 bases unmatched. The CDR3 DNA follows: TGTGCCAGCAGCTTGACGACTAGCGGGAATGAGCAGTTCTTC. This encodes CASSLTTSGNEQFF.

The table lists this clone with a count of one. CDR3 sequence: CASSLSRTENTEAFF. In DNA form, the CDR3 reads TGTGCCAGCAGCTTGAGTAGGACAGAAAACACTGAAGCTTTCTTT. The chain employs TRBV5-4 and TRBJ1-1, with D perhaps matching TRBD1 (6 bases). CDR1 and CDR2 from the germline V gene are SGHNT and YYREEE (reference sequence). The V end was cut by 1 base, the J end by 2 bases, with 12 bases between. This CDR3 spans 15 amino acids. Combining the CDR3 with reference TRBV5-4 and TRBJ1-1 gives the whole variable domain ETGVTQSPTHLIKTRGQQVTLRCSSQSGHNTVSWYQQALGQGPQFIFQYYREEENGRGNFPPRFSGLQFPNYSSELNVNALELDDSALYLCASSLSRTENTEAFFGQGTRLTVV.

The rearrangement uses TRBV2 and TRBJ1-1; D gene ambiguous. Germline V gene sequence: CDR1 SNHLY, CDR2 FYNNEI. Trimming removed 4 bases at V and 10 bases at J, with 10 bases between. CDR3 size: 11 residues. The DNA for the CDR3 is TGTGCCAGCAGTGTGAGTCGGGGAGCTTTCTTT. The encoded protein is CASSVSRGAFF.

This chain uses TRBV1 with TRBJ1-2; TRBD1 is the table's D call and was not checked against the DNA. TRBV1 is recorded as a pseudogene. The length of the CDR3 is 17 residues. The CDR3 DNA reads as TGCACCAGCAGCCAAGGGTCAGGGGGGTTCTCTAACTATGGCTACACCTTC. Its translation: CTSSQGSGGFSNYGYTF.

The CDR3 loop reads CASSSQGRVTGELFF. The CDR3 nucleotides are TGTGCCAGCAGTAGTCAGGGGCGGGTCACCGGGGAGCTGTTTTTT. The chain links TRBV6-5 to TRBJ2-2; possible D gene TRBD1, 6 bases. CDR1 and CDR2 from the germline V gene are MNHEY and SVGAGI. V was clipped by 5 bases and J by 4 bases, with 14 bases between them. This CDR3 has 15 amino acids.